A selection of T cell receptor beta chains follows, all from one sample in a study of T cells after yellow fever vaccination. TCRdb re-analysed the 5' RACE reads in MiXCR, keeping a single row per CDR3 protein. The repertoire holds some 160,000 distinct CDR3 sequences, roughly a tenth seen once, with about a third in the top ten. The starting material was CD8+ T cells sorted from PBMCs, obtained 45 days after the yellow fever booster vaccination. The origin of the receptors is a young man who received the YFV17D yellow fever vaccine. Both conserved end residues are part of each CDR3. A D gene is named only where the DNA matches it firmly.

cdr3_aa: CASSPTGGGYTF; v_call: TRBV27; d_call: TRBD1; j_call: TRBJ1-2
cdr3_aa: CASSIQGEGEKLFF; v_call: TRBV4-1; d_call: TRBD1; j_call: TRBJ1-4
cdr3_aa: CASSSRAGVVVFF; v_call: TRBV19; d_call: TRBD2; j_call: TRBJ2-2
cdr3_aa: CASSQSVAGAFYEQYF; v_call: TRBV4-1; d_call: TRBD2; j_call: TRBJ2-7
cdr3_aa: CASSSGVETEAFF; v_call: TRBV7-9; d_call: NA; j_call: TRBJ1-1
cdr3_aa: CASSSAENTEAFF; v_call: TRBV7-9; d_call: NA; j_call: TRBJ1-1
cdr3_aa: CASSLVQEIYGYTF; v_call: TRBV11-2; d_call: NA; j_call: TRBJ1-2
cdr3_aa: CASSIEGPGELFF; v_call: TRBV19; d_call: NA; j_call: TRBJ2-2
cdr3_aa: CASSPGLYNEQFF; v_call: TRBV4-1; d_call: NA; j_call: TRBJ2-1
cdr3_aa: CASSEQGSGEAFF; v_call: TRBV4-3; d_call: NA; j_call: TRBJ1-1
cdr3_aa: CASSPPRGRITF; v_call: TRBV27; d_call: NA; j_call: TRBJ1-2
cdr3_aa: CASRGQDSYEQYF; v_call: TRBV27; d_call: NA; j_call: TRBJ2-7
cdr3_aa: CASSLAGALKTQYF; v_call: TRBV7-9; d_call: NA; j_call: TRBJ2-5
cdr3_aa: CATEGGGLGTANTGELFF; v_call: TRBV12-3/TRBV12-4; d_call: NA; j_call: TRBJ2-2
cdr3_aa: CASSPRQGAIEAFF; v_call: TRBV7-9; d_call: TRBD1; j_call: TRBJ1-1
cdr3_aa: CASSQVVADSYEQYF; v_call: TRBV4-1; d_call: NA; j_call: TRBJ2-7
cdr3_aa: CASARRGNQPQHF; v_call: TRBV6-2/TRBV6-3; d_call: NA; j_call: TRBJ1-5
cdr3_aa: CASSTKTGANYGYTF; v_call: TRBV6-1; d_call: NA; j_call: TRBJ1-2
cdr3_aa: CASSQVVGDYEQYF; v_call: TRBV4-1; d_call: NA; j_call: TRBJ2-7
cdr3_aa: CASSLLTGLNEQFF; v_call: TRBV7-9; d_call: TRBD1; j_call: TRBJ2-1
cdr3_aa: CASSVSPGELFF; v_call: TRBV9; d_call: NA; j_call: TRBJ2-2
cdr3_aa: CASSQEGQRVAYGYTF; v_call: TRBV4-1; d_call: NA; j_call: TRBJ1-2
cdr3_aa: CASSVRGAETQYF; v_call: TRBV9; d_call: NA; j_call: TRBJ2-5
cdr3_aa: CASSQTRTGTDNEQFF; v_call: TRBV4-3; d_call: TRBD1; j_call: TRBJ2-1
cdr3_aa: CASSYSAVLARRTGELFF; v_call: TRBV6-6; d_call: TRBD2; j_call: TRBJ2-2
cdr3_aa: CAWSLISNTGELFF; v_call: TRBV30; d_call: NA; j_call: TRBJ2-2
cdr3_aa: CASSQDQTAPDTEAFF; v_call: TRBV4-1; d_call: NA; j_call: TRBJ1-1
cdr3_aa: CSARGRGRLNGYTF; v_call: TRBV20-1; d_call: TRBD1; j_call: TRBJ1-2
cdr3_aa: CASSLGGFAYNEQFF; v_call: TRBV5-4; d_call: NA; j_call: TRBJ2-1
cdr3_aa: CASRAPGGRQFF; v_call: TRBV19; d_call: NA; j_call: TRBJ2-1
cdr3_aa: CASRSGNAEAFF; v_call: TRBV12-3/TRBV12-4; d_call: NA; j_call: TRBJ1-1
cdr3_aa: CASRDDRGGETQYF; v_call: TRBV5-1; d_call: NA; j_call: TRBJ2-5
cdr3_aa: CASSLMVTDYGYTF; v_call: TRBV11-2; d_call: NA; j_call: TRBJ1-2
cdr3_aa: CASSSRTGYGYTF; v_call: TRBV11-2; d_call: TRBD1; j_call: TRBJ1-2
cdr3_aa: CASSSSYRAVSHEQFF; v_call: TRBV27; d_call: NA; j_call: TRBJ2-1
cdr3_aa: CASSDGTGSTDTQYF; v_call: TRBV6-4; d_call: TRBD1; j_call: TRBJ2-3
cdr3_aa: CASSQAGSPDTEAFF; v_call: TRBV4-3; d_call: NA; j_call: TRBJ1-1
cdr3_aa: CASTRGTEAFF; v_call: TRBV5-1; d_call: NA; j_call: TRBJ1-1
cdr3_aa: CASRPPGDSGELFF; v_call: TRBV7-3; d_call: NA; j_call: TRBJ2-2